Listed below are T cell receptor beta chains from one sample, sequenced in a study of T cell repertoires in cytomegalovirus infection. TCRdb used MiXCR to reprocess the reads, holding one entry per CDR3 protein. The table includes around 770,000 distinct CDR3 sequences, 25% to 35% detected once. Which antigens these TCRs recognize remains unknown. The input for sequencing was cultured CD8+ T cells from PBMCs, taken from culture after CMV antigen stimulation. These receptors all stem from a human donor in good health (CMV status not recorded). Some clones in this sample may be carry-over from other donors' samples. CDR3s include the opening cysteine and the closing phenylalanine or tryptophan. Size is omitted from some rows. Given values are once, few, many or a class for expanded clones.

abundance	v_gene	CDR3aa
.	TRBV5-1	CASSAYRGRPLTANEKLFF
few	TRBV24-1	CATSDFDWTATNTGELFF
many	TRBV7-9	CASSFADKLTPGANVLTF
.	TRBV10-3	CAISDGRSAYEQYF
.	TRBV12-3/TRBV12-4	CASSLMTVRTEAFF
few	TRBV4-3	CASSQDPRGSYNEQFF
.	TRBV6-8	CASSYGTGSNEQFF
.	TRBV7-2	CASSLGRGLTFF
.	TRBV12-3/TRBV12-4	CASSDGDRGYTGELFF
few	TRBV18	CASSPWDNYQETQYF
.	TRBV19	CASSGQENTDTQYF
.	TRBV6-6	CASSYVQKRGGTQPQHF
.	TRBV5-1	CASRDFTGNTEAFF
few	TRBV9	CASSVDGGNQPQHF
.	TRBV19	CASSATRGGEQFF
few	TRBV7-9	CASSPQTGGNREKLFF
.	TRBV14	CASSQHRGRYEQYF
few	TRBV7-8	CASSLGMGGGAINEQFF
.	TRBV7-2	CASSPLVGGRVYEQYF
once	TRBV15	CATSTTPATNEKLFF
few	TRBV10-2	CASSEFLAGYNEQFF
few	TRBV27	CASRPLTGVYGYTF
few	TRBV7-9	CASSPGQGSSYNEQFF
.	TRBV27	CASSWDNHEQFF
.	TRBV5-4	CASRGGQGRTIDGYTF
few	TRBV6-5	CASSYSAPTNLPGELFF
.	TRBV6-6	CASRNRDITDTQYF
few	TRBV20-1	CSARKSKGHSTDTQYF
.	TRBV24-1	CATSSGTYPREQFF
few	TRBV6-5	CASTYGESDGYTF
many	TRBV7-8	CASSLGPGTTEAFF
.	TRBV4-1	CASSQAPGQGIPVQHF
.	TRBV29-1	CSVARISANYGYTF
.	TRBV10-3	CVIAGTSGNEQFF
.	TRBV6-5	CASRPLQGSLYNEQFF
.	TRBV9	CASSVEQGSNQPQHF
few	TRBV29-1	CSVIGRRYTDTQYF
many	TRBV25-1	CASSEYTPFWEQFF
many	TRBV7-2	CAIGDRGNEQYF
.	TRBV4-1	CASSPKGSLAGGNEQFF
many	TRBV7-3	CASSQDGMSTDTQYF
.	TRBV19	CASQGISNQPQHF